The present TCR beta chain was sequenced within a study of cytomegalovirus exposure and HLA in healthy donors. On the study more broadly: Among approximately 390 genotyped donors, approximately 80% fell in the Caucasian-associated ancestry cluster.

Per germline, CDR1 SGHRS and CDR2 YFSETQ. Germline trimming cut 6 bases from V and 8 bases from J; bases unmatched to any gene: 10. This CDR3 is 14 amino acids long. This PCR relied on a set of 60 Vbeta primers and 13 Jbeta primers. Profiled with immunoSEQ multiplex PCR; TCRdb holds only in-frame clones, not every one. The table lists 150,000 or so clones, about three quarters of them singletons, with about 1.4% in the top ten. The receptor was derived from a girl aged 5 to 17 in good health and CMV-seronegative. Sequenced material: PBMCs. J is TRBJ1-2 and V is TRBV5-1, with 10 bases that match TRBD1. The CDR3 reads CASNWDRGARGYTF. The CDR3 DNA sequence: TGCGCCAGCAACTGGGACAGGGGTGCGAGGGGCTACACCTTC.